One sample yielded the 9 T cell receptor beta chains listed below, sequenced in a study of T cell responses to AZD1222 COVID-19 vaccine. Assay: immunoSEQ multiplex PCR; the TCRdb copy retains only in-frame clones and omits some. The profile shows 180,000 or so clones, around 90% of them singletons. This sample comprised peripheral blood, obtained 28 days after the second AZD1222 dose. The source of these receptors is an adult who received the AZD1222 COVID-19 vaccine.

V gene TRBV7-9 combines with J gene TRBJ1-1; tentatively, D is TRBD1 (6 bases). Germline values: CDR1 SEHNR, CDR2 FQNEAQ (reference sequence). This CDR3 is 17 amino acids long. V was pared by 5 bases and J by 11 bases, with 30 bases between. The chain's CDR3 is CASSPRGQGSGGLEAFF. The CDR3 DNA sequence: TGTGCCAGCAGCCCGCGGGGGCAGGGTTCGGGTGGGTTAGAGGCTTTCTTT. The whole variable domain, remainder taken from reference TRBV7-9 and TRBJ1-1, is DTGVSQNPRHKITKRGQNVTFRCDPISEHNRLYWYRQTLGQGPEFLTYFQNEAQLEKSRLLSDRFSAERPKGSFSTLEIQRTEQGDSAMYLCASSPRGQGSGGLEAFFGQGTRLTVV.

The chain is built from TRBV5-6 and TRBJ2-7; D unresolved. V lost 0 bases and J lost 1, with 5 bases in between. Germline CDR1 is SGHDT and CDR2 is YYEEEE. The CDR3 is 13 residues long. The DNA of the CDR3 is TGTGCCAGCAGCTTGGCCCCTTCCTACGAGCAGTACTTC. Its protein is CASSLAPSYEQYF.

The chain combines TRBV7-9 with TRBJ2-7; D unresolved. In germline, CDR1 is SEHNR, CDR2 FQNEAQ (reference sequence). The CDR3 spans 14 residues. V was trimmed by 5 bases and J by 2 bases, leaving 13 bases between them. The CDR3 loop is CASSPESKPYEQYF. CDR3 nucleotide sequence: TGTGCCAGCAGCCCAGAGTCGAAACCCTACGAGCAGTACTTC.

The chain links TRBV5-5 to TRBJ1-1, with D uncertain. Germline V gene sequence: CDR1 SGHKS, CDR2 YYEKEE (reference sequence). Trimming cost V 0 bases and J 11 bases, with 11 bases left between them. The CDR3 consists of 12 residues. Written as DNA, the CDR3 is TGTGCCAGCAGCTTGGGAGCAGGAATGGCTTTCTTT. This encodes CASSLGAGMAFF.

The chain recombines TRBV28 with TRBJ2-7; no clear D gene. Germline values: CDR1 MDHEN, CDR2 SYDVKM. The CDR3 consists of 12 residues. The V gene lost 3 bases and the J gene lost 5 bases, with 8 bases spanning the gap. CDR3 in amino acids: CASSLTPNEQYF. The DNA of the CDR3 is TGTGCCAGCAGTTTGACCCCCAACGAGCAGTACTTC. The whole variable domain, filled in from reference TRBV28 and TRBJ2-7, reads DVKVTQSSRYLVKRTGEKVFLECVQDMDHENMFWYRQDPGLGLRLIYFSYDVKMKEKGDIPEGYSVSREKKERFSLILESASTNQTSMYLCASSLTPNEQYFGPGTRLTVT.

The V gene is TRBV5-6, the J gene TRBJ2-7; maybe TRBD1 (5 bases). The length of the CDR3 is 17 residues. CDR1 is SGHDT, CDR2 YYEEEE, per germline. The ends were cut back, 4 bases at V and 0 bases at J, with 20 bases in the middle. The CDR3 sequence: CASSLRGLRLSSYEQYF. CDR3 DNA: TGTGCCAGCAGCCTAAGGGGTCTTCGCCTAAGCTCCTACGAGCAGTACTTC.

The chain combines TRBV5-6 with TRBJ2-1, with TRBD1 identical over 11 bases. The length of the CDR3 is 14 residues. Germline V gene lookup returns CDR1 SGHDT and CDR2 YYEEEE. The V gene end was trimmed by 3 bases and the J gene end by 13 bases; junction bases not matched to a gene: 9. The CDR3 region is CASSSGQGAASQFF. The CDR3 bases are TGTGCCAGCAGCTCAGGACAGGGGGCCGCATCTCAGTTCTTC.

The CDR3 here is CASSQQGEVGELFF. DNA of the CDR3: TGTGCCAGCAGCCAACAGGGGGAGGTCGGGGAGCTGTTTTTT. This sequence joins TRBV6-5 and TRBJ2-2; 8 bases agree with TRBD1. Trimming at V came to 6 bases and at J to 7 bases, leaving 7 bases not matched to a gene. The CDR3 extends over 14 amino acids. CDR1 is MNHEY, CDR2 SVGAGI, per germline.

The chain carries TRBV5-6 and TRBJ2-1; a weak D match, TRBD2 (6 bases). This CDR3 is built from 17 residues. Trimming shortened V by 0 bases and J by 3 bases, and 16 bases separated the two germline ends. CDR1 is SGHDT and CDR2 is YYEEEE in the germline V gene. DNA for the CDR3: TGTGCCAGCAGCTTGGGGGACCCGGAGGGCCTCTACAATGAGCAGTTCTTC. Amino acid sequence: CASSLGDPEGLYNEQFF.